This T cell receptor beta chain originates from a study of shared clonotypes between healthy human individuals. To note about this clone: Its antigen is undetermined.

CDR3 length equals 11 residues. CDR1 is SQVTM, CDR2 ANQGSEA, per germline. Trimming shortened V by 7 bases and J by 3 bases, and 10 bases separated the two germline ends. Study-wide results and caveats: Relative to clonotypes present in all four donors, those not shared had lower generation probabilities.

The method was immunoSEQ multiplex PCR; TCRdb's version includes in-frame clones alone and lacks a portion of them. Among about 1.1 million clones listed, approximately 80% were seen once. This chain links TRBV29-1 with TRBJ2-7; possibly TRBD1 for D (6 bases). The sequence was obtained from a man between 18 and 35 years old in good health. Some clones in this sample may be carry-over from other donors' samples. Material: memory CD4+ T cells from PBMCs. Sample subset: CD45RA-negative fraction. CDR3: CSGRQVYEQYF. The CDR3 nucleotides read TGCAGCGGTCGACAGGTCTACGAGCAGTACTTC.